This T cell receptor beta chain is drawn from a study of T cell repertoires in cytomegalovirus infection. About the research overall: Selected CMV epitopes included recently identified HLA-C-restricted ones as well as well-studied HLA-B-restricted ones. Public TCR beta signatures were indicative of both CMV infection and a matching HLA type.

TCRdb reprocessed the reads via MiXCR and lists one record per CDR3 protein. The sample includes under 500,000 distinct CDR3 sequences, about 44% of them seen just once. This clonotype has a single count. Antigen specificity is unknown. A junction end diverges from the germline sequence, so it may reflect a read error. The study's findings and limits: It was HLA-C-restricted CMV-specific TCR beta clonotypes that dominated the response ex vivo.

Looked up from germline, CDR1 is SNHLY and CDR2 is FYNNEI. The CDR3 is made up of 17 amino acids. The specimen was cultured PBMCs, collected from culture after CMV antigen stimulation. This TCR was recovered from a human donor in good health (CMV status not recorded). Some clones in this sample may be carry-over from other donors' samples. The chain is built from TRBV2 and TRBJ2-7, with 7 bases aligning to TRBD2. The CDR3 sequence: CAGSSASGVTISYEQYF. The CDR3, as DNA: TGTGCCGGCAGTAGTGCTAGCGGAGTAACCATCTCCTACGAGCAGTACTTC.